Each of the 26 T cell receptor beta chains below was sequenced from the same sample in a study of a mutant IDH1 vaccine in newly diagnosed glioma. Assay used: immunoSEQ multiplex PCR; TCRdb lists only in-frame clones, some missing. In the table there are tens of thousands of clones, 80% to 95% of which are singletons. Time point of the sample: baseline, week 1 (first vaccination visit). Treatment denoted: pre-vaccination baseline after standard-of-care therapy. The source material was PBMCs, sampled from a glioma patient treated with radiotherapy, temozolomide or both. The receptor set was obtained from a middle-aged man with glioma.

This sequence joins TRBV7-2 and TRBJ1-4; no firm D call. Trimming took off 5 bases at V and 7 bases at J, with 17 bases between the two ends. The CDR3 totals 15 residues. Germline V gene lookup returns CDR1 SGHTA and CDR2 FQGNSA. The CDR3 loop is CASSLRTGGREKLFF. The CDR3 DNA reads TGTGCCAGCAGCCTACGGACGGGAGGACGTGAAAAACTGTTTTTT.

The J gene is TRBJ1-5, the V gene TRBV9; maybe TRBD1 (6 bases). Trimming shortened V by 2 bases and J by 5 bases, and 14 bases separated the two germline ends. The CDR3 consists of 15 residues. Germline assignment: CDR1 SGDLS and CDR2 YYNGEE. This CDR3 reads CASSVSGTQDQPQHF. CDR3 DNA sequence: TGTGCCAGCAGCGTTTCCGGGACACAGGATCAGCCCCAGCATTTT.

The chain joins TRBV6-5 to TRBJ1-5; 9 bases are a match to TRBD1. Germline lookup yields CDR1 MNHEY and CDR2 SVGAGI. With 3 bases clipped from V and 6 bases from J, the junction kept 6 bases outside the gene matches. CDR3 length: 15 residues. The CDR3 coding sequence is TGTGCCAGCAGTTATTCTACAGGGGGCGGTCAGCCCCAGCATTTT. Residues: CASSYSTGGGQPQHF.

This clone was seen once. The chain has TRBV4-1 and TRBJ2-7; TRBD2 matches 7 bases. Trimming took 3 bases from V and 3 from J; bases not matched to a gene: 8. There are 15 residues in the CDR3. Germline lookup yields CDR1 MGHRA and CDR2 YSYEKL. CDR3 residues: CASSQGGVGLYEQYF. As DNA, the CDR3 is TGCGCCAGCAGCCAGGGGGGGGTCGGCCTCTACGAGCAGTACTTC.

This sequence joins TRBV9 and TRBJ1-2, with a possible D match to TRBD1 (6 bases). The V end lost 0 bases, the J end lost 4 bases, and 13 bases lay between the germline ends. The CDR3 is 15 residues long. CDR1 SGDLS and CDR2 YYNGEE come from the germline V gene. CDR3 loop: CASSVAGEDFYGYTF. The CDR3 coding sequence is TGTGCCAGCAGCGTAGCAGGGGAGGATTTCTATGGCTACACCTTC.

The chain combines TRBV27 with TRBJ2-7; TRBD1 matches 9 bases. J gave up 7 bases and V 6 bases, and 7 bases lay outside the gene matches. There are 13 residues in the CDR3. Germline CDR1 reads MNHEY; CDR2 reads SMNVEV (reference sequence). In nucleotides, the CDR3 is TGTGCCAGCAGGATGGACAGGGGCGGTGAGCAGTACTTC. Protein product: CASRMDRGGEQYF.

The chain couples TRBV5-4 to TRBJ1-5; D is unresolved. V lost 2 bases, J lost 7 bases, and 10 bases lay in between. Germline-derived CDR1 and CDR2 are SGHNT and YYREEE (reference sequence). CDR3 size: 13 residues. The CDR3 spells CASSFGGQQPQHF. In DNA, the CDR3 is TGTGCCAGCAGCTTCGGAGGGCAGCAGCCCCAGCATTTT.

The chain recombines TRBV15 with TRBJ2-7; D call uncertain. Trimming took 2 bases from V and 5 from J, leaving 10 bases between them. The germline V gene encodes CDR1 LNHNV and CDR2 YYDKDF (reference sequence). CDR3 length: 13 amino acids. Here the CDR3 reads CATSRKGFDEQYF. The CDR3 DNA is TGTGCCACCAGCAGAAAAGGGTTTGACGAGCAGTACTTC.

This clone was picked up a small number of times. The rearrangement uses TRBV13 and TRBJ2-7, with D perhaps TRBD2 (6 bases). This CDR3 has 16 residues. Germline V gives CDR1 PRHDT, CDR2 FYEKMQ (reference sequence). Deletions cut 5 bases from V and 0 bases from J, with 17 bases between. For the CDR3, the DNA is TGTGCCAGCAGCATCACTAGCTTTCCGAGCTCCTACGAGCAGTACTTC. Translating gives CASSITSFPSSYEQYF. The full variable domain, in which reference TRBV13 and TRBJ2-7 provide the parts outside the CDR3, is AAGVIQSPRHLIKEKRETATLKCYPIPRHDTVYWYQQGPGQDPQFLISFYEKMQSDKGSIPDRFSAQQFSDYHSELNMSSLELGDSALYFCASSITSFPSSYEQYFGPGTRLTVT.

The chain employs TRBV7-3 and TRBJ2-7; D possibly corresponds to TRBD1 (5 bases). Deletions cut 1 base from V and 5 bases from J, with 15 bases between. The CDR3 runs to 15 residues. Germline loops: CDR1 SGHTA, CDR2 FQGTGA. The CDR3 protein is CASSLKQGWVHEQYF. CDR3 DNA: TGTGCCAGCAGCTTAAAGCAGGGTTGGGTCCACGAGCAGTACTTC.

V gene TRBV7-2 combines with J gene TRBJ1-5, with D uncertain. The V gene's germline CDR1 is SGHTA and CDR2 FQGNSA. With 2 bases removed from V and 0 bases from J, the gap between germline ends came to 11 bases. This CDR3 contains 16 residues. CDR3 DNA sequence: TGTGCCAGCAGCTTATGGCCACCCTATAGCAATCAGCCCCAGCATTTT. This translates into CASSLWPPYSNQPQHF.

The J gene is TRBJ1-4, the V gene TRBV2; 9 bases fit TRBD1. CDR1 SNHLY and CDR2 FYNNEI come from the germline V gene. The CDR3 covers 15 residues. V trimming: 2 bases; J trimming: 5 bases; junction bases outside the gene matches: 3. The CDR3 coding sequence is TGTGCCAGCAGTGAAACCGGGACAGGGAATGAAAAACTGTTTTTT. Residues: CASSETGTGNEKLFF.

This sequence joins TRBV2 and TRBJ1-2; a weak D match, TRBD1 (6 bases). Germline CDR1 SNHLY, CDR2 FYNNEI. Deletions cut 2 bases from V and 3 bases from J, with 13 bases between. The CDR3 totals 15 residues. CDR3 sequence reads: CASSEHSRTDYGYTF. The CDR3, as DNA: TGTGCCAGCAGTGAACACAGTAGGACAGACTATGGCTACACCTTC.

The chain combines TRBV27 with TRBJ1-2, with D maybe TRBD1 (6 bases). Trimming cost V 2 bases and J 8 bases, with 15 bases left between them. Germline loops: CDR1 MNHEY, CDR2 SMNVEV (reference sequence). CDR3 size: 14 residues. CDR3 coding DNA: TGTGCCAGCAGTTTAGGTACACAGGGTTACGGCTACACCTTC. Protein product: CASSLGTQGYGYTF.

This rearrangement joins TRBV7-6 to TRBJ2-6, with D unresolved. Germline assignment: CDR1 SGHVS and CDR2 FNYEAQ. V was cut by 6 bases and J by 5 bases, with 11 bases left in between. This CDR3 comprises 14 residues. The CDR3, as DNA: TGTGCCAGCAGGTCCTCGGGCAGGGCCAACGTCCTGACTTTC. Translated, it gives CASRSSGRANVLTF. The complete variable domain, with remaining parts taken from reference TRBV7-6 and TRBJ2-6, reads GAGVSQSPRYKVTKRGQDVALRCDPISGHVSLYWYRQALGQGPEFLTYFNYEAQQDKSGLPNDRFSAERPEGSISTLTIQRTEQRDSAMYRCASRSSGRANVLTFGAGSRLTVL.

This rearrangement joins TRBV7-2 to TRBJ2-5; no definite D call. The CDR3 totals 12 residues. Deletions cut 1 base from V and 4 bases from J, with 4 bases between. Looked up from germline, CDR1 is SGHTA and CDR2 is FQGNSA. The CDR3 DNA sequence: TGTGCCAGCAGCTTAGTGGCAGAGACCCAGTACTTC. It codes for CASSLVAETQYF.

The V gene is TRBV5-1, the J gene TRBJ2-2, with D possibly matching TRBD2 (5 bases). V dropped 5 bases and J dropped 4 bases, with 18 bases sitting between them. Germline V gene sequence: CDR1 SGHRS, CDR2 YFSETQ. This CDR3 is built from 16 residues. DNA for the CDR3: TGCGCCAGCAGATTGAGCCGGGGAATAAGCACCGGGGAGCTGTTTTTT. This sequence encodes CASRLSRGISTGELFF.

This chain uses TRBV19 with TRBJ2-7; possibly TRBD1 or TRBD2 for D (5 bases each). The germline CDR1 and CDR2 sequences are LNHDA and SQIVND (reference sequence). V lost 3 bases, J lost 2 bases, and 11 bases lay in between. The CDR3 length is 14 residues. The CDR3 loop is CASSIGTGPYEQYF. The DNA for the CDR3 is TGTGCCAGTAGTATCGGGACGGGCCCCTACGAGCAGTACTTC.

J is TRBJ2-5 and V is TRBV9; either TRBD1 or TRBD2 may fit D (5 bases each). There are 14 residues in the CDR3. Germline V gene lookup returns CDR1 SGDLS and CDR2 YYNGEE. V dropped 4 bases and J dropped 1 base, with 11 bases sitting between them. CDR3 loop: CASSFGTAQETQYF. Here the CDR3 DNA reads TGTGCCAGCAGCTTCGGGACGGCCCAAGAGACCCAGTACTTC.

V and J are TRBV6-1 and TRBJ1-1; D may be TRBD1 (5 bases). From germline, CDR1 is MNHNS and CDR2 SASEGT. This CDR3 contains 14 residues. V shed 3 bases and J shed 0 bases, with 8 bases lying between them. The CDR3 sequence: CASSEGRLNTEAFF. The CDR3 DNA reads as TGTGCCAGCAGTGAGGGACGGTTGAACACTGAAGCTTTCTTT.

The chain couples TRBV2 to TRBJ1-1; weak D call: TRBD1 (5 bases). CDR3 length equals 13 residues. V was pared by 6 bases and J by 0 bases, with 8 bases between. Looked up from germline, CDR1 is SNHLY and CDR2 is FYNNEI. The CDR3 sequence is CASSDSMNTEAFF. CDR3 nucleotide sequence: TGTGCCAGCAGCGACAGTATGAACACTGAAGCTTTCTTT.

The chain employs TRBV19 and TRBJ2-1, with 7 bases matching TRBD2. This CDR3 has 15 residues. The junction had 9 bases not matched to a gene; V was cut back by 4 bases and J by 6 bases. Germline V gene sequence: CDR1 LNHDA, CDR2 SQIVND (reference sequence). The CDR3 is CASSNRGEGSNEQFF. The CDR3, as DNA: TGTGCCAGTAGTAACCGGGGGGAAGGGAGCAATGAGCAGTTCTTC.

The chain has TRBV19 and TRBJ1-6; the match to TRBD1 covers 7 bases. Trimming took 5 bases from V and 7 from J; bases not matched to a gene: 8. The CDR3 runs 15 residues. Germline lookup yields CDR1 LNHDA and CDR2 SQIVND (reference sequence). The CDR3 spells CASSGEGAANSPLHF. The CDR3 region has the DNA TGTGCCAGTAGTGGTGAGGGGGCTGCGAATTCACCCCTCCACTTT.

This chain joins TRBV5-6 and TRBJ2-1, with D maybe TRBD1 (5 bases). This CDR3 is 13 amino acids long. Germline V gene lookup returns CDR1 SGHDT and CDR2 YYEEEE. Trimming pared 0 bases from V and 7 bases from J, leaving 8 bases between. The CDR3 spells CASSLVKGNEQFF. The CDR3 bases are TGTGCCAGCAGCTTGGTTAAGGGGAATGAGCAGTTCTTC.

In its sample, this clone was seen a few times. This chain links TRBV10-3 with TRBJ1-2, with no clear D. The CDR3 has 16 residues. Trimming removed 3 bases from V and 2 bases from J, with 16 bases in between. Germline-derived CDR1 and CDR2 are ENHRY and SYGVKD. The CDR3 nucleotides read TGTGCCATCAGTGAATGGCAGCAGGTGACAAACTATGGCTACACCTTC. As protein: CAISEWQQVTNYGYTF.

The chain employs TRBV2 and TRBJ1-4; weak D call: TRBD1 (5 bases). This CDR3 is 15 amino acids long. V was trimmed by 0 bases and J by 7 bases, leaving 12 bases between them. CDR1 SNHLY and CDR2 FYNNEI come from the germline V gene. The CDR3 DNA sequence: TGTGCCAGCAGTGAAGCAAACAGGAGGGGTGAAAAACTGTTTTTT. Protein product: CASSEANRRGEKLFF.